This is a list of T cell receptor beta chains from one sample in a study of blood T cell repertoires in COVID-19. Method: immunoSEQ multiplex PCR; TCRdb's copy keeps in-frame clones and lacks some. The sample lists under 200,000 clones; roughly 80% were seen once. The material sequenced was PBMCs or T cells enriched from blood (not recorded which). These receptors all stem from a woman in her 40s with acute COVID-19. Both conserved end residues are part of each CDR3. Each record gives: D gene, clone size, V gene, J gene, CDR3 protein, CDR3 DNA. D genes are given only for firm matches. The size field is filled for only some rows; it gives once, few, many or a size class.

d_call: -; clone_size: -; v_call: TRBV6-5; j_call: TRBJ1-5; cdr3_aa: CATRVYSNQPQHF; cdr3_nt: TGTGCCACCCGGGTTTATAGCAATCAGCCCCAGCATTTT
d_call: TRBD2; clone_size: -; v_call: TRBV7-9; j_call: TRBJ2-1; cdr3_aa: CASSRGLASYNEQFF; cdr3_nt: TGTGCCAGCAGCCGGGGACTAGCATCATACAATGAGCAGTTCTTC
d_call: TRBD2; clone_size: -; v_call: TRBV7-9; j_call: TRBJ2-2; cdr3_aa: CASSLSGELSVNTGELFF; cdr3_nt: TGTGCCAGCAGCTTAAGCGGGGAACTCTCTGTGAACACCGGGGAGCTGTTTTTT
d_call: TRBD2; clone_size: -; v_call: TRBV3-1/TRBV3-2; j_call: TRBJ2-5; cdr3_aa: CASSQFQTSPEAQYF; cdr3_nt: TGTGCCAGCAGCCAATTCCAGACTAGCCCCGAGGCCCAGTACTTC
d_call: -; clone_size: once; v_call: TRBV6-4; j_call: TRBJ1-2; cdr3_aa: CASSDTGFGYTF; cdr3_nt: TGTGCCAGCAGTGACACGGGTTTTGGCTACACCTTC
d_call: TRBD1; clone_size: -; v_call: TRBV19; j_call: TRBJ2-7; cdr3_aa: CASRQGTYEQYF; cdr3_nt: TGTGCCAGCCGACAGGGGACCTACGAGCAGTACTTC
d_call: TRBD2; clone_size: -; v_call: TRBV20-1; j_call: TRBJ2-1; cdr3_aa: CSAKTSGPQFF; cdr3_nt: TGCAGTGCTAAGACTAGCGGACCGCAGTTCTTC
d_call: TRBD1; clone_size: -; v_call: TRBV25-1; j_call: TRBJ1-1; cdr3_aa: CASSEFIQGDTEAFF; cdr3_nt: TGTGCCAGCAGTGAATTTATACAGGGGGACACTGAAGCTTTCTTT
d_call: TRBD1; clone_size: few; v_call: TRBV29-1; j_call: TRBJ2-3; cdr3_aa: CSVGTARDTQYF; cdr3_nt: TGCAGCGTGGGGACAGCCAGAGATACGCAGTATTTT
d_call: -; clone_size: few; v_call: TRBV7-3; j_call: TRBJ2-1; cdr3_aa: CASSLGLAFGGEQFF; cdr3_nt: TGTGCCAGCAGCTTAGGCCTAGCATTTGGTGGTGAGCAGTTCTTC
d_call: TRBD2; clone_size: once; v_call: TRBV7-8; j_call: TRBJ2-5; cdr3_aa: CASSTTSGGQETQYF; cdr3_nt: TGTGCCAGCAGCACGACTAGCGGAGGCCAAGAGACCCAGTACTTC
d_call: -; clone_size: -; v_call: TRBV19; j_call: TRBJ2-7; cdr3_aa: CASSIGSPYEQYF; cdr3_nt: TGTGCCAGTAGTATAGGTAGCCCCTACGAGCAGTACTTC
d_call: -; clone_size: -; v_call: TRBV6-5; j_call: TRBJ2-5; cdr3_aa: CASSQPNRAQTQYF; cdr3_nt: TGTGCCAGCAGTCAACCCAACAGGGCACAGACCCAGTACTTC
d_call: TRBD1; clone_size: once; v_call: TRBV10-3; j_call: TRBJ2-7; cdr3_aa: CAISRQGSYEQYF; cdr3_nt: TGTGCCATCAGTCGACAGGGCTCCTACGAGCAGTACTTC
d_call: TRBD1; clone_size: few; v_call: TRBV7-2; j_call: TRBJ1-4; cdr3_aa: CASSLAGQGVEKLFF; cdr3_nt: TGTGCCAGCAGCTTAGCGGGACAGGGAGTTGAAAAACTGTTTTTT
d_call: TRBD1; clone_size: -; v_call: TRBV7-6; j_call: TRBJ2-2; cdr3_aa: CASSLGTGVSTGELFF; cdr3_nt: TGTGCCAGCAGCCTCGGGACAGGGGTTTCCACCGGGGAGCTGTTTTTT
d_call: -; clone_size: -; v_call: TRBV5-4; j_call: TRBJ1-1; cdr3_aa: CASSMLSRNTEAFF; cdr3_nt: TGTGCCAGCAGCATGTTATCCAGGAACACTGAAGCTTTCTTT
d_call: -; clone_size: -; v_call: TRBV12-3/TRBV12-4; j_call: TRBJ2-5; cdr3_aa: CASSELSRETQYF; cdr3_nt: TGTGCCAGCAGTGAGCTTAGCCGGGAGACCCAGTACTTC